This TCR beta chain was sequenced during a study of CD4 and CD8 cells across lung adenocarcinoma regions. The patients had localized lung adenocarcinoma, a non-small cell subtype. TCRdb fed the PCR reads into MiXCR, producing one record per CDR3 protein. In the table there are around 23,000 distinct CDR3 sequences, around 56% of which are singletons. Germline V gene lookup returns CDR1 SGHTA and CDR2 FQGNSA. Trimming cost V 4 bases and J 5 bases; bases outside gene matches: 6. The CDR3 is 15 amino acids. This clonotype occurred many times. The material sequenced was CD8+ T cells from the center of a lung tumor. This rearrangement joins TRBV7-2 to TRBJ2-1, with 9 nucleotides matching TRBD2. The TCR sequence derives from a male donor with lung adenocarcinoma. The CD4 and CD8 labels of this study may be unreliable. This CDR3 reads CASSSVSSGDNEQFF. CDR3 bases: TGTGCCAGCAGCTCTGTATCTAGCGGGGACAATGAGCAGTTCTTC.